The rows below give T cell receptor beta chains drawn from one sample of a study of T cells in localized non-small cell lung cancer. Profiling relied on immunoSEQ multiplex PCR, and the TCRdb table lists in-frame clones only, not all of them. The sample has 4,500 to 5,000 clones, 25% to 35% seen once. The sample was lung tumor tissue, taken before any cancer treatment. The origin of the receptors is a woman aged 35 to 69 with stage II squamous cell lung carcinoma. CDR3s include the opening cysteine and the closing phenylalanine or tryptophan. Fields, in order: clone size, D gene, V gene, J gene, CDR3 DNA, CDR3 protein. D genes are given only for firm matches. The size entry is marked missing in some rows and otherwise reads once, few, many or a size class.

>.|.|TRBV9|TRBJ2-1
TGTGCCAGCAGCTTATGGGGTATTGAGCAGTTCTTC
CASSLWGIEQFF
>.|.|TRBV19|TRBJ2-1
TGTGCCAGTAGTATATTGTACAATGAGCAGTTCTTC
CASSILYNEQFF
>.|.|TRBV30|TRBJ1-5
TGTGCCTGGAGCGGGGGGTTGAATCAGCCCCAGCATTTT
CAWSGGLNQPQHF
>.|.|TRBV9|TRBJ1-2
TGTGCCAGCAGGGGGGATTCGGTCGGCTACACCTTC
CASRGDSVGYTF
>.|TRBD1|TRBV12-5|TRBJ1-1
TGTGCCAGCCAAACACAGGGGGGCACTGAAGCTTTCTTT
CASQTQGGTEAFF
>.|TRBD1|TRBV19|TRBJ2-4
TGTGCCAGTAGTCAGACAGGGGGGAACATTCAGTACTTC
CASSQTGGNIQYF
>few|.|TRBV15|TRBJ2-1
TGTGCCACCAGCAGAGAATCAACATACAATGAGCAGTTCTTC
CATSRESTYNEQFF
>medium-sized|.|TRBV6-8|TRBJ2-7
TGTGCCAGCAAAGACCGCGTCTCCTACGAGCAGTACTTC
CASKDRVSYEQYF
>few|.|TRBV28|TRBJ2-7
TGTGCCAGCAGCCGCGGGGGAGGGGGCTCTTACGAGCAGTACTTC
CASSRGGGGSYEQYF
>few|.|TRBV5-1|TRBJ2-1
TGCGCCAGCAGCTTAGGGGGAGGGCCTTCGGACAATGAGCAGTTCTTC
CASSLGGGPSDNEQFF
>.|.|TRBV18|TRBJ1-5
TGTGCCAGCTCACCACTACGGCCCACGGGGGTGGGCAATCAGCCCCAGCATTTT
CASSPLRPTGVGNQPQHF
>.|.|TRBV28|TRBJ1-3
TGTGCCAGCAGTCGACCCCCAGGGTCTGGAAACACCATATATTTT
CASSRPPGSGNTIYF
>few|.|TRBV11-3|TRBJ2-6
TGTGCCAGCAGCTTTGGGAACTCTGGGGCCAACGTCCTGACTTTC
CASSFGNSGANVLTF
>.|TRBD2|TRBV5-1|TRBJ2-2
TGCGCCAGCAGCTCGAGCGGGAGCGGAACCGGGGAGCTGTTTTTT
CASSSSGSGTGELFF
>medium-sized|.|TRBV9|TRBJ2-7
TGTGCCAGCAGCGTAGATATCAGGGCCCACGAGCAGTACTTC
CASSVDIRAHEQYF
>.|.|TRBV6-8|TRBJ1-1
TGTGCCAGCAGCCCGGGGTTAATGAACACTGAAGCTTTCTTT
CASSPGLMNTEAFF
>few|.|TRBV18|TRBJ1-1
TGTGCCAGCTCGCCCGGACAGAACACTGAAGCTTTCTTT
CASSPGQNTEAFF
>few|TRBD1|TRBV5-1|TRBJ2-7
TGCGCCAGCAGCCCGGGCCTAGGGACAGGGGGCGGGGAGCAGTACTTC
CASSPGLGTGGGEQYF
>.|.|TRBV5-1|TRBJ2-1
TGCGCCAGCAGCTTGCGGGGCGGGACGGGCAATGAGCAGTTCTTC
CASSLRGGTGNEQFF
>.|TRBD2|TRBV19|TRBJ2-7
TGTGCCAGTAGCGGGGAGGCTAGCGGGAGTTATACACTCTACGAGCAGTACTTC
CASSGEASGSYTLYEQYF
>.|.|TRBV10-2|TRBJ2-7
TGCGCCAGCAGTGAGTCATCTGGGCAGGGCTACGAGCAGTACTTC
CASSESSGQGYEQYF
>.|TRBD1|TRBV6-8|TRBJ1-4
TGTGCCACATTGCCCGGGACAGCTGCAACTAATGAAAAACTGTTTTTT
CATLPGTAATNEKLFF
>few|.|TRBV30|TRBJ1-1
TGTGCCTGGAGTTCAGCCCTTTGGACTGAAGCTTTCTTT
CAWSSALWTEAFF
>.|.|TRBV19|TRBJ2-1
TGTGCCAGTAGTAACCCTCCAGCGAGGAGCTCCTACAATGAGCAGTTCTTC
CASSNPPARSSYNEQFF
>.|TRBD1|TRBV29-1|TRBJ1-1
TGCAGCGCCAAGGACAGGGTACACACTGAAGCTTTCTTT
CSAKDRVHTEAFF
>.|TRBD2|TRBV28|TRBJ2-2
TGTGCCAGCAGTTTACCACTAGCGGGAGTCCCCGGGGAGCTGTTTTTT
CASSLPLAGVPGELFF
>.|TRBD1|TRBV12-5|TRBJ1-2
TGTGCTAGTGGTACCGGACAGGGGGCGAACGGCTACACCTTC
CASGTGQGANGYTF
>few|.|TRBV6-8|TRBJ2-2
TGTGCCAGCAGTAAAACCTCAACCGGGGAGCTGTTTTTT
CASSKTSTGELFF
>.|.|TRBV12-5|TRBJ1-1
TGTGCCAGCAAAGATATCTTGAACACTGAAGCTTTCTTT
CASKDILNTEAFF
>few|.|TRBV9|TRBJ2-1
TGTGCCAGCAGTCCCTCGACTAGTTGGGTTTACAATGAGCAGTTCTTC
CASSPSTSWVYNEQFF
>medium-sized|TRBD2|TRBV11-3|TRBJ2-5
TGTGCCAGCAGACCAAGCGGGAGCAGGGGCCAAGAGACCCAGTACTTC
CASRPSGSRGQETQYF